The 10 T cell receptor beta chains below all came from one sample that was sequenced in a study of blood T cell repertoires in COVID-19. The method was immunoSEQ multiplex PCR; TCRdb's version includes in-frame clones alone and lacks a portion of them. This sample has roughly 49,000 clones, with about 88% found just once. Sequencing was done on a sample of peripheral blood. The receptors shown here come from a man aged 50-59 years with active COVID-19.

The chain links TRBV6-4 to TRBJ1-1; no clear D. CDR1 MRHNA and CDR2 SNTAGT come from the germline V gene. The germline V and J ends were trimmed by 4 bases and 2 bases, with 8 bases remaining between them. The CDR3 has 13 amino acids. The CDR3 bases are TGTGCCAGCAGTGTGGCAGTTAACACTGAAGCTTTCTTT. Translated: CASSVAVNTEAFF.

The CDR3 nucleotides read TGCGCCAGCAGCTCTGGACTAGCGGTCTACAATGAGCAGTTCTTC. Its protein product is CASSSGLAVYNEQFF. The genes are TRBV5-1 and TRBJ2-1, with 10 positions matching TRBD2. The junction had 3 bases not matched to a gene; V was cut back by 3 bases and J by 3 bases. This CDR3 spans 15 amino acids. CDR1 is SGHRS, CDR2 YFSETQ, per germline.

V usage is TRBV3-1 (or the pseudogene TRBV3-2) and J usage is TRBJ2-7, with 8 positions matching TRBD1. The CDR3 sequence is 14 residues long. In germline, CDR1 is LGHDT, CDR2 YNNKEL (reference sequence). The V and J ends lost 1 base and 6 bases, in that order; junction bases with no gene match: 5. CDR3 sequence (DNA): TGTGCCAGCAGCCAAGGGACAGGGAACGGCGAGCAGTACTTC. Amino acids: CASSQGTGNGEQYF.

The chain recombines TRBV4-1 with TRBJ2-5; no clear D gene. V was pared by 0 bases and J by 1 base, with 6 bases between. The CDR3 has 14 residues. Germline CDR1 is MGHRA and CDR2 is YSYEKL. The CDR3 loop is CASSQDPGQETQYF. The DNA for the CDR3 is TGCGCCAGCAGCCAAGATCCGGGCCAAGAGACCCAGTACTTC.

The chain recombines TRBV18 with TRBJ2-7; TRBD2 might be the D (6 bases). CDR1 is KGHSH, CDR2 LQKENI, per germline. The CDR3 contains 15 residues. V was pared by 3 bases and J by 7 bases, with 19 bases between. The chain's CDR3 is CASSPGLDARGEQYF. The CDR3 DNA reads TGTGCCAGCTCACCGGGTTTAGACGCCCGGGGGGAGCAGTACTTC.

This chain joins TRBV5-5 and TRBJ1-1; D may be TRBD1 (6 bases). The CDR3 consists of 12 residues. Looked up from germline, CDR1 is SGHKS and CDR2 is YYEKEE (reference sequence). Deletions cut 2 bases from V and 11 bases from J, with 13 bases between. The CDR3 protein is CASSFTGPDAFF. The DNA for the CDR3 is TGTGCCAGCAGCTTTACAGGGCCGGACGCTTTCTTT.

This chain joins TRBV19 and TRBJ1-2; D remains ambiguous. V dropped 5 bases and J dropped 0 bases, with 10 bases sitting between them. The CDR3 loop spans 14 amino acids. Germline CDR1 reads LNHDA; CDR2 reads SQIVND (reference sequence). CDR3 sequence (DNA): TGTGCCAGTAGTCCCGCGACATCTAACTATGGCTACACCTTC. Translating it yields CASSPATSNYGYTF.

The V gene is TRBV7-4, the J gene TRBJ2-3; 10 positions match TRBD2. After removal of 7 bases from V and 6 bases from J, the junction contained 16 bases not matched to a gene. Per germline, CDR1 SGHVT and CDR2 SQSDAQ. This CDR3 has 17 amino acids. Here the CDR3 DNA reads TGTGCCAGCAACCTAGGGGCTAGCGGGGGTCAGCGGGATACGCAGTATTTT. It specifies CASNLGASGGQRDTQYF.

The sample holds a few counts of this clone. The V and J genes are TRBV7-6 and TRBJ1-1; 8 bases align to TRBD1. With 6 bases clipped from V and 0 bases from J, the junction kept 6 bases outside the gene matches. The CDR3 totals 15 residues. CDR1 and CDR2 from the germline V gene are SGHVS and FNYEAQ. The CDR3 spells CASRPRTGMNTEAFF. The CDR3 nucleotides read TGTGCCAGCAGACCTAGGACAGGGATGAACACTGAAGCTTTCTTT.

This clone showed up just once. The chain is built from TRBV10-3 and TRBJ2-1; 10 bases are a match to TRBD2. Germline V gene data show CDR1 as ENHRY and CDR2 as SYGVKD. The CDR3 spans 14 residues. The trim removed 5 bases at V and 4 bases at J, leaving 2 bases unmatched. The CDR3 protein is CAISWTSGYNEQFF. CDR3 in DNA: TGTGCCATCAGTTGGACTAGCGGATACAATGAGCAGTTCTTC.